One and the same sample provided the 24 T cell receptor beta chains below, sequenced in a study of blood T cell repertoires in COVID-19. The repertoire was sequenced with immunoSEQ multiplex PCR; TCRdb's copy has only in-frame clones and lacks some. The data contain hundreds of thousands of clones, about 87% of them seen just once; the ten biggest clones take up around 0.3%. Sequencing input: peripheral blood. All receptors come from a woman aged 18-29 years with acute or convalescent COVID-19.

V and J are TRBV19 and TRBJ1-5; a possible D gene is TRBD1 (6 bases). Germline V gene sequence: CDR1 LNHDA, CDR2 SQIVND (reference sequence). The CDR3 is made up of 15 amino acids. V shed 3 bases and J shed 7 bases, with 16 bases lying between them. DNA of the CDR3: TGTGCCAGTAGTATTTACAGGGTCGGGGGGCAGCCCCAGCATTTT. Encoded protein: CASSIYRVGGQPQHF.

The V gene is TRBV6-4, the J gene TRBJ1-1; unclear D gene. There are 16 residues in the CDR3. Germline values: CDR1 MRHNA, CDR2 SNTAGT. V lost 5 bases to trimming and J lost 0 bases, with 16 bases between them. The CDR3 loop is CASSLVPPPVNTEAFF. The DNA of the CDR3 is TGTGCCAGCAGTCTAGTGCCACCTCCCGTGAACACTGAAGCTTTCTTT.

This clone was picked up a small number of times. The chain joins TRBV3-1 (or the pseudogene TRBV3-2) to TRBJ1-2; 8 bases fit TRBD1. Germline-derived CDR1 and CDR2 are LGHDT and YNNKEL (reference sequence). V shed 4 bases, J shed 4 bases, and the junction held 5 bases outside the gene matches. The CDR3 runs to 14 residues. This chain's CDR3 is CASSRPGGAYGYTF. CDR3 nucleotide sequence: TGTGCCAGCAGCCGACCAGGGGGCGCCTATGGCTACACCTTC.

The chain uses TRBV30 and TRBJ2-5; TRBD2 matches at 8 bases. The V gene's germline CDR1 is GTSNPN and CDR2 SVGIG (reference sequence). J lost 7 bases, V lost 0 bases, and 4 bases had no gene match. The CDR3 length is 13 residues. DNA for the CDR3: TGTGCCTGGAGTGTGTCAACTAGCGGGACCCAGTACTTC. Protein sequence: CAWSVSTSGTQYF.

The chain joins TRBV29-1 to TRBJ1-1, with D perhaps matching TRBD1 (5 bases). The CDR3 contains 11 residues. Trimming took 7 bases from V and 6 from J, leaving 12 bases between them. Germline CDR1 SQVTM, CDR2 ANQGSEA. CDR3 DNA: TGCAGCGGGGGGGGAGACGCTGAAGCTTTCTTT. Its protein product is CSGGGDAEAFF.

The chain is built from TRBV7-3 and TRBJ2-1; a weak D match, TRBD2 (5 bases). The germline V gene has CDR1 SGHTA and CDR2 FQGTGA. CDR3 length: 13 residues. Trimming shortened V by 2 bases and J by 6 bases, and 8 bases separated the two germline ends. CDR3 loop: CASSLGLANEQFF. For the CDR3, the DNA is TGTGCCAGCAGCTTAGGGCTAGCCAATGAGCAGTTCTTC.

The chain recombines TRBV5-1 with TRBJ2-7; the match to TRBD1 covers 7 bases. The CDR3 is 14 residues long. Germline V gives CDR1 SGHRS, CDR2 YFSETQ. Losses at the gene ends were 4 bases for V and 2 bases for J; bases not matched to a gene: 6. CDR3 sequence reads: CASSGRDSPYEQYF. DNA of the CDR3: TGCGCCAGCAGCGGCCGGGACAGTCCCTACGAGCAGTACTTC. Based on the CDR3 plus reference TRBV5-1 and TRBJ2-7, the full variable domain is KAGVTQTPRYLIKTRGQQVTLSCSPISGHRSVSWYQQTPGQGLQFLFEYFSETQRNKGNFPGRFSGRQFSNSRSEMNVSTLELGDSALYLCASSGRDSPYEQYFGPGTRLTVT.

This chain joins TRBV15 and TRBJ1-1, with 8 bases matching TRBD1. The CDR3 sequence is 15 residues long. V lost 3 bases, J lost 14 bases, and 17 bases stayed unmatched. Germline CDR1 reads LNHNV; CDR2 reads YYDKDF (reference sequence). CDR3 bases: TGTGCCACCAGCAGGGCCGGGACAGGTGAAGGGAGGTGCTTCTTT. Translated, it gives CATSRAGTGEGRCFF.

The rearrangement links TRBV2 to TRBJ2-5; TRBD2 is a possible D gene (7 bases). Germline lookup yields CDR1 SNHLY and CDR2 FYNNEI. Trimming shortened V by 6 bases and J by 2 bases, and 13 bases separated the two germline ends. CDR3 length equals 14 residues. The CDR3 DNA sequence: TGTGCCAGCAGGAGGGGAGGGGGGCAAGAGACCCAGTACTTC. Translation: CASRRGGGQETQYF.

This clone was recorded once. CDR3 residues: CSASHNEAFF. CDR3 nucleotides: TGCAGTGCTAGTCACAACGAAGCTTTCTTT. V gene TRBV20-1 combines with J gene TRBJ1-1; D remains unclear. Trimming removed 3 bases from V and 8 bases from J, with 7 bases in between. The CDR3 extends over 10 amino acids. Germline V gene lookup returns CDR1 DFQATT and CDR2 SNEGSKA (reference sequence).

The V call is TRBV7-2, the J call TRBJ2-7; 10 nucleotides match TRBD2. J gave up 2 bases and V 1 base, and 8 bases lay outside the gene matches. CDR1 is SGHTA, CDR2 FQGNSA, per germline. The CDR3 length is 17 residues. CDR3: CASSLVGLAGAAYEQYF. The CDR3 nucleotides read TGTGCCAGCAGCTTAGTGGGGCTAGCGGGGGCCGCCTACGAGCAGTACTTC.

The chain employs TRBV5-1 and TRBJ2-7; 10 bases map to TRBD2. V lost 6 bases, J lost 4 bases, and 4 bases stayed unmatched. Germline V gene data show CDR1 as SGHRS and CDR2 as YFSETQ. The CDR3 consists of 13 residues. The DNA for the CDR3 is TGCGCCAGCACGCCACTAGCGGGGTACGAGCAGTACTTC. It codes for CASTPLAGYEQYF.

This CDR3 reads CASSFNGRVSYEQYF. In nucleotides, the CDR3 is TGTGCCAGCAGCTTCAACGGCAGGGTGTCCTACGAGCAGTACTTC. The rearrangement joins TRBV28 to TRBJ2-7, with a possible D match to TRBD1 (5 bases). Looked up from germline, CDR1 is MDHEN and CDR2 is SYDVKM. The CDR3 contains 15 residues. V gave up 6 bases and J gave up 1 base, with 16 bases separating them.

The rearrangement links TRBV2 to TRBJ2-7; 7 bases agree with TRBD1. The germline gives CDR1 SNHLY, CDR2 FYNNEI. Trimming took 7 bases from V and 2 from J; bases not matched to a gene: 5. This CDR3 has 13 residues. The CDR3 reads CASMDRTTYEQYF. Written as DNA, the CDR3 is TGTGCCAGCATGGACAGGACAACCTACGAGCAGTACTTC.

The V gene is TRBV3-1 (or the pseudogene TRBV3-2), the J gene TRBJ2-5; 11 bases line up with TRBD2. J was trimmed by 1 base and V by 4 bases; bases with no gene match: 8. The CDR3 has 17 residues. Germline loops: CDR1 LGHDT, CDR2 YNNKEL (reference sequence). CDR3 region: CASSRSASGGPQETQYF. As DNA, the CDR3 is TGTGCCAGCAGCCGCTCGGCTAGCGGGGGGCCCCAAGAGACCCAGTACTTC.

A word on this clone: Other DNA sequences within the sample encode an identical CDR3. The chain has TRBV2 and TRBJ1-1, with a weak D call TRBD1 (5 bases). Germline lookup yields CDR1 SNHLY and CDR2 FYNNEI. The CDR3 sequence is 14 residues long. V dropped 1 base and J dropped 1 base, with 7 bases sitting between them. CDR3 sequence reads: CASSEGGPNTEAFF. The CDR3 DNA is TGTGCCAGCAGTGAAGGGGGCCCGAACACTGAAGCTTTCTTT.

The chain combines TRBV18 with TRBJ1-5; D remains unclear. The ends were cut back, 2 bases at V and 2 bases at J, with 13 bases in the middle. This CDR3 is built from 16 residues. CDR1 and CDR2 (germline): KGHSH, LQKENI. This CDR3 reads CASSPIEGGGNQPQHF. The DNA for the CDR3 is TGTGCCAGCTCACCAATTGAGGGCGGGGGCAATCAGCCCCAGCATTTT.

The rearrangement uses TRBV27 and TRBJ1-2; D perhaps matches TRBD1 (5 bases). The germline V gene has CDR1 MNHEY and CDR2 SMNVEV (reference sequence). V was shortened by 2 bases and J by 7 bases, with 11 bases between the two germline ends. CDR3 length: 13 residues. The CDR3 DNA reads as TGTGCCAGCAGTTTAGGGGCCCTGAGTGGCTACACCTTC. It yields the protein CASSLGALSGYTF.

This clone was observed once. The chain is built from TRBV6-2 or TRBV6-3 and TRBJ1-1; maybe TRBD1 (6 bases). V lost 5 bases, J lost 8 bases, and 18 bases lay in between. Germline values: CDR1 MNHEY, CDR2 SVGEGT. CDR3 length: 14 residues. CDR3 protein: CASSASLRGGEAFF. For the CDR3, the DNA is TGTGCCAGCAGTGCTTCCCTGAGGGGGGGCGAAGCTTTCTTT.

The chain is built from TRBV6-1 and TRBJ1-2, with 7 bases lining up with TRBD1. Germline lookup yields CDR1 MNHNS and CDR2 SASEGT. The CDR3 length is 15 residues. Trimming at V came to 1 base and at J to 8 bases, leaving 10 bases not matched to a gene. The CDR3 DNA reads as TGTGCCAGCAGTGAAGTCCTTGAGGGGGCCTTCGGCTACACCTTC. Translating gives CASSEVLEGAFGYTF.

A remark on this clone: Other DNA sequences of this sample code for an identical CDR3. The CDR3 DNA follows: TGTGCCTGGACAAGCGGCACAGATACGCAGTATTTT. Translating it yields CAWTSGTDTQYF. The V gene is TRBV30, the J gene TRBJ2-3; D remains ambiguous. Trimming shortened V by 4 bases and J by 1 base, and 6 bases separated the two germline ends. The CDR3 runs 12 residues. From germline, CDR1 is GTSNPN and CDR2 SVGIG (reference sequence).

The chain couples TRBV21-1 to TRBJ1-1; TRBD1 is the table's D call and was not checked against the DNA. TRBV21-1 counts as a pseudogene. The CDR3 extends over 15 amino acids. The CDR3 sequence: CASSKWPKVGLEAFF. As DNA, the CDR3 is TGTGCCAGCAGCAAATGGCCCAAGGTTGGGCTTGAAGCTTTCTTT.

The gene calls are TRBV29-1 and TRBJ2-7, with 7 bases fitting TRBD2. The germline CDR1 and CDR2 sequences are SQVTM and ANQGSEA. The CDR3 is made up of 15 amino acids. Trimming removed 7 bases from V and 0 bases from J; junction bases left unmatched: 12. CDR3 in amino acids: CSADLWRGSSYEQYF. The CDR3 DNA sequence: TGCAGCGCTGATCTCTGGCGGGGGAGCTCCTACGAGCAGTACTTC.

This chain links TRBV12-3 or TRBV12-4 with TRBJ1-2; perhaps TRBD1 as D (6 bases). This CDR3 contains 13 residues. V was cut by 6 bases and J by 6 bases, with 14 bases left in between. The CDR3 DNA sequence: TGTGCCAGCAGGCTACAGGGTATCGATGGCTACACCTTC. It codes for CASRLQGIDGYTF.